This entry lists 29 T cell receptor beta chains sequenced from one sample in a study of cytomegalovirus exposure and HLA in healthy donors. Amplification used 60 Vbeta primers and 13 Jbeta primers. Generated by immunoSEQ multiplex PCR, the TCRdb table keeps only in-frame clones and is missing some. The sample records 160,000 or so clones, approximately 86% being singletons. Sequencing was done on a sample of PBMCs. All receptors come from a woman aged 18-35 years in good health and CMV-seronegative.

The V and J genes are TRBV30 and TRBJ2-1; TRBD2 agrees at 12 bases. V shed 5 bases and J 5 bases; nucleotides not matched to a gene: 13. Per germline, CDR1 GTSNPN and CDR2 SVGIG (reference sequence). The CDR3 totals 17 residues. CDR3 region: CAWVGLAGIPRNNEQFF. The CDR3 DNA follows: TGTGCCTGGGTAGGACTAGCGGGAATACCGAGAAACAATGAGCAGTTCTTC.

The chain combines TRBV18 with TRBJ1-1, with D perhaps matching TRBD1 (5 bases). CDR1 KGHSH and CDR2 LQKENI come from the germline V gene. The germline V and J ends were trimmed by 6 bases and 2 bases, with 13 bases remaining between them. The CDR3 is made up of 14 amino acids. The chain's CDR3 is CASSPSQGNTEAFF. Written as DNA, the CDR3 is TGTGCCAGCTCTCCATCTCAGGGAAACACTGAAGCTTTCTTT.

This clone occurred a few times. The junction does not match germline at one end; this may be a read error. The chain couples TRBV5-1 to TRBJ2-7; unclear D gene. CDR3 length: 14 residues. Per the germline V gene, CDR1 is SGHRS and CDR2 is YFSETQ. CDR3 loop: CASSLDYISSEQYF. The CDR3 DNA follows: TGCGCCAGCAGCTTGGACTACATCTCCTCCGAGCAGTACTTC. The full variable domain, in which reference TRBV5-1 and TRBJ2-7 provide the parts outside the CDR3, is KAGVTQTPRYLIKTRGQQVTLSCSPISGHRSVSWYQQTPGQGLQFLFEYFSETQRNKGNFPGRFSGRQFSNSRSEMNVSTLELGDSALYLCASSLDYISSEQYFGPGTRLTVT.

V is TRBV6-1 and J is TRBJ2-3; 8 nucleotides match TRBD2. This CDR3 is 14 amino acids long. Germline CDR1 is MNHNS and CDR2 is SASEGT. The ends lost 5 bases at V and 0 bases at J; junction bases unmatched: 1. CDR3: CASSSSGSTDTQYF. CDR3 bases: TGTGCCAGCAGTTCTAGCGGGAGCACAGATACGCAGTATTTT.

The rearrangement uses TRBV19 and TRBJ1-1; D call uncertain. The length of the CDR3 is 14 residues. Germline CDR1 LNHDA, CDR2 SQIVND (reference sequence). Between the trimmed V and J ends, which lost 1 base and 4 bases, there was a span of 10 bases. CDR3 region: CASSIAGSGTEAFF. The CDR3, as DNA: TGTGCCAGTAGTATAGCGGGGAGCGGCACTGAAGCTTTCTTT.

The chain carries TRBV15 and TRBJ1-6, with 7 bases aligning to TRBD1. The V and J ends lost 6 bases and 4 bases, in that order; junction bases with no gene match: 3. Germline CDR1 is LNHNV and CDR2 is YYDKDF (reference sequence). The CDR3 has 14 residues. The CDR3, as DNA: TGTGCCACCAGTTTACAGGGGTATAATTCACCCCTCCACTTT. Amino acid sequence: CATSLQGYNSPLHF.

The rearrangement links TRBV28 to TRBJ2-3; D is perhaps TRBD1 (6 bases). CDR3 length equals 14 residues. V was shortened by 1 base and J by 14 bases, with 19 bases between the two germline ends. CDR1 is MDHEN, CDR2 SYDVKM, per germline. CDR3 DNA sequence: TGTGCCAGCAGTTTATCGTTTCGGAGGCCCAGGGGGTATTTT. This translates into CASSLSFRRPRGYF. Supplemented by reference TRBV28 and TRBJ2-3, the full variable domain reads DVKVTQSSRYLVKRTGEKVFLECVQDMDHENMFWYRQDPGLGLRLIYFSYDVKMKEKGDIPEGYSVSREKKERFSLILESASTNQTSMYLCASSLSFRRPRGYFGPGTRLTVL.

The CDR3 bases are TGTGCCAGCAGTTTATCAACAGGGTTGGAGACCCAGTACTTC. It translates to CASSLSTGLETQYF. The V and J genes are TRBV27 and TRBJ2-5; a weak D match, TRBD1 (6 bases). Deletions cut 0 bases from V and 5 bases from J, with 10 bases between. Per germline, CDR1 MNHEY and CDR2 SMNVEV (reference sequence). CDR3 length: 14 amino acids.

The chain links TRBV2 to TRBJ2-5; no reliable D call. The germline V gene has CDR1 SNHLY and CDR2 FYNNEI. V lost 6 bases to trimming and J lost 1 base, with 12 bases between them. The CDR3 spans 14 residues. The CDR3 is CASSESRFQETQYF. In DNA form, the CDR3 reads TGTGCCAGCAGCGAGTCGCGGTTCCAAGAGACCCAGTACTTC.

As regards this clone: Other DNA sequences from this sample encode an identical CDR3 as well. V usage is TRBV2 and J usage is TRBJ1-1, with D perhaps matching TRBD1 (6 bases). The CDR3 has 13 residues. Trimming stripped 1 base from V and 4 bases from J, with 7 bases between. Germline CDR1 is SNHLY and CDR2 is FYNNEI. In DNA form, the CDR3 reads TGTGCCAGCAGTGAAGAGGGGGTCACTGAAGCTTTCTTT. Its translation is CASSEEGVTEAFF.

With regard to this clone: The junction differs from germline at one of its ends, possibly a read error. V and J are TRBV7-9 and TRBJ1-1; D is undetermined. The CDR3 contains 12 residues. Germline V lookup: CDR1 SEHNR, CDR2 FQNEAQ (reference sequence). CDR3 coding DNA: TGTTCCAGCAGCTCGGTAACAGAAGAAGCTTTCTTT. This gives the protein CSSSSVTEEAFF. The full variable domain, its missing parts supplied by reference TRBV7-9 and TRBJ1-1, is DTGVSQNPRHKITKRGQNVTFRCDPISEHNRLYWYRQTLGQGPEFLTYFQNEAQLEKSRLLSDRFSAERPKGSFSTLEIQRTEQGDSAMYLCSSSSVTEEAFFGQGTRLTVV.

The V gene is TRBV7-9, the J gene TRBJ2-1; 8 bases fit TRBD1. V lost 1 base, J lost 6 bases, and 8 bases stayed unmatched. This CDR3 is 16 amino acids long. Germline V gene sequence: CDR1 SEHNR, CDR2 FQNEAQ (reference sequence). Here the CDR3 DNA reads TGTGCCAGCAGCTTAGAAGTGACAGGGGATGGCAATGAGCAGTTCTTC. Residues: CASSLEVTGDGNEQFF.

The genes are TRBV27 and TRBJ1-1; maybe TRBD1 (5 bases). The CDR3 contains 14 residues. V was cut by 2 bases and J by 0 bases, with 7 bases left in between. The germline CDR1 and CDR2 sequences are MNHEY and SMNVEV (reference sequence). The CDR3 is CASSLLGLNTEAFF. The CDR3 region has the DNA TGTGCCAGCAGTTTACTGGGGCTGAACACTGAAGCTTTCTTT.

This clone was found once. The chain has TRBV6-5 and TRBJ2-5; D remains ambiguous. The J call may not be correct, given that the DNA end is closer to TRBJ2-7. The CDR3 is 14 residues long. Per the germline V gene, CDR1 is MNHEY and CDR2 is SVGAGI. In DNA, the CDR3 is TGTGCCAGCAGCTCAACTCCTTTGGGCTACGAGCAGTACTTC. Translation: CASSSTPLGYEQYF.

The gene calls are TRBV5-1 and TRBJ1-3; TRBD1 might be the D (6 bases). CDR3 size: 17 residues. Trimming took off 7 bases at V and 2 bases at J, with 22 bases between the two ends. Germline V gene data show CDR1 as SGHRS and CDR2 as YFSETQ. CDR3 DNA: TGCGCCAGCCAAGCAGGGACACATACCAAGCCTGGAAACACCATATATTTT. Protein product: CASQAGTHTKPGNTIYF.

This chain links TRBV19 with TRBJ2-6; perhaps TRBD1 as D (6 bases). The V and J ends lost 3 bases and 4 bases respectively, with 16 bases between them. The CDR3 length is 17 residues. The germline V gene encodes CDR1 LNHDA and CDR2 SQIVND (reference sequence). CDR3 sequence (DNA): TGTGCCAGTAGTATGGGGCAGGGGTCAGGAGGGGCCAACGTCCTGACTTTC. Protein sequence: CASSMGQGSGGANVLTF. Based on the CDR3 plus reference TRBV19 and TRBJ2-6, the full variable domain is DGGITQSPKYLFRKEGQNVTLSCEQNLNHDAMYWYRQDPGQGLRLIYYSQIVNDFQKGDIAEGYSVSREKKESFPLTVTSAQKNPTAFYLCASSMGQGSGGANVLTFGAGSRLTVL.

The V and J genes are TRBV7-6 and TRBJ2-1, with a weak D call TRBD2 (5 bases). The CDR3 has 15 amino acids. V was pared by 1 base and J by 4 bases, with 11 bases between. Germline assignment: CDR1 SGHVS and CDR2 FNYEAQ. The CDR3 DNA sequence: TGTGCCAGCAGCTTAGTACTAGAGGAATACAATGAGCAGTTCTTC. As protein: CASSLVLEEYNEQFF.

This chain connects TRBV7-9 to TRBJ2-7, with TRBD2 matching 7 bases. V lost 3 bases to trimming and J lost 3 bases; unmatched junction nucleotides: 2. This CDR3 has 13 residues. CDR1 and CDR2 from the germline V gene are SEHNR and FQNEAQ (reference sequence). As DNA, the CDR3 is TGTGCCAGCAGCTTTCCGGGGGGCTACGAGCAGTACTTC. It encodes CASSFPGGYEQYF.

This clone was observed a single time. The chain links TRBV5-1 to TRBJ1-2, with TRBD1 identical over 7 bases. J gave up 6 bases and V 5 bases, and 19 bases lay outside the gene matches. The CDR3 has 17 amino acids. Germline-derived CDR1 and CDR2 are SGHRS and YFSETQ. The CDR3 bases are TGCGCCAGCAGTTTTCCATCGGCCCTCCGACAGGGTGATGGCTACACCTTC. This encodes CASSFPSALRQGDGYTF.

The chain uses TRBV28 and TRBJ2-3; D gene uncertain. The CDR3 is made up of 12 amino acids. V shed 2 bases and J shed 5 bases, with 5 bases lying between them. Germline V gene sequence: CDR1 MDHEN, CDR2 SYDVKM. The CDR3 is CASSLRVDTQYF. For the CDR3, the DNA is TGTGCCAGCAGTTTACGGGTAGATACGCAGTATTTT.

The chain uses TRBV28 and TRBJ1-3, with 7 bases that match TRBD1. The V gene's germline CDR1 is MDHEN and CDR2 SYDVKM. This CDR3 region has 16 residues. The V and J ends lost 2 bases and 0 bases, in that order; junction bases with no gene match: 4. The CDR3 is CASSLTQGGSGNTIYF. CDR3 DNA sequence: TGTGCCAGCAGTTTAACCCAGGGGGGCTCTGGAAACACCATATATTTT.

Only one count was recorded for this clone. One junction end does not reproduce the germline sequence, and a read error may be involved. V usage is TRBV28 and J usage is TRBJ1-5; D remains unclear. The CDR3 runs to 13 residues. From germline, CDR1 is MDHEN and CDR2 SYDVKM. DNA for the CDR3: TGTGCCAGCATTCAAAATAGCGATCAGCCCCAGCATTTT. Its protein product is CASIQNSDQPQHF.

This sequence joins TRBV28 and TRBJ1-5; D gene unclear. The CDR3 loop spans 15 amino acids. V was cut by 1 base and J by 0 bases, with 7 bases left in between. Germline V gene sequence: CDR1 MDHEN, CDR2 SYDVKM. Here the CDR3 reads CASSLLSYSNQPQHF. The CDR3 DNA reads TGTGCCAGCAGTTTATTGAGTTATAGCAATCAGCCCCAGCATTTT.

The V call is TRBV20-1, the J call TRBJ1-2; D gene ambiguous. V shed 5 bases and J shed 3 bases, with 7 bases lying between them. The CDR3 runs 11 residues. Germline CDR1 DFQATT, CDR2 SNEGSKA (reference sequence). The CDR3 nucleotides read TGCAGTGCTTCAGAGGACTATGGCTACACCTTC. This translates into CSASEDYGYTF.

The CDR3 DNA sequence: TGTGCCAGCAGCTTGGGGCCCGCGGAGTACTTC. This sequence encodes CASSLGPAEYF. The genes are TRBV5-4 and TRBJ2-7; D uncertain. CDR1 and CDR2 from the germline V gene are SGHNT and YYREEE (reference sequence). This CDR3 comprises 11 residues. V dropped 0 bases and J dropped 11 bases, with 9 bases sitting between them. The whole variable domain, remainder taken from reference TRBV5-4 and TRBJ2-7, is ETGVTQSPTHLIKTRGQQVTLRCSSQSGHNTVSWYQQALGQGPQFIFQYYREEENGRGNFPPRFSGLQFPNYSSELNVNALELDDSALYLCASSLGPAEYFGPGTRLTVT.

The J gene is TRBJ1-2, the V gene TRBV6-6, with unresolved D. CDR1 is MNHNY and CDR2 is SVGAGI in the germline V gene (reference sequence). The CDR3 covers 13 residues. The V and J ends lost 6 bases and 8 bases respectively, with 16 bases between them. The CDR3 spells CASRTNEIGGYTF. The CDR3 DNA is TGTGCCAGCAGGACGAACGAGATCGGGGGCTACACCTTC.

This chain connects TRBV19 to TRBJ2-1; 10 nucleotides agree with TRBD1. Trimming took 10 bases from V and 9 from J; bases not matched to a gene: 12. There are 14 residues in the CDR3. Germline V CDR1 and CDR2: LNHDA, SQIVND (reference sequence). This chain's CDR3 is CATQRGTGEGEQFF. CDR3 in DNA: TGTGCCACCCAAAGGGGGACAGGGGAGGGTGAGCAGTTCTTC.

The CDR3 sequence: CASSINRGLPGANVLTF. The CDR3 DNA follows: TGTGCCAGTAGTATAAACAGGGGATTGCCTGGGGCCAACGTCCTGACTTTC. This chain uses TRBV19 with TRBJ2-6; 7 positions agree with TRBD1. This CDR3 has 17 residues. Germline CDR1 reads LNHDA; CDR2 reads SQIVND (reference sequence). V was clipped by 2 bases and J by 2 bases; unmatched bases: 6.

The chain has TRBV7-6 and TRBJ2-5, with D perhaps matching TRBD2 (7 bases). V dropped 4 bases and J dropped 3 bases, with 12 bases sitting between them. Germline lookup yields CDR1 SGHVS and CDR2 FNYEAQ. This CDR3 region has 14 residues. CDR3 protein: CASSSPGGKETQYF. The CDR3 nucleotides read TGTGCCAGCAGCTCACCGGGGGGCAAAGAGACCCAGTACTTC.